This T cell receptor beta chain is from a study of Ad26.COV2.S vaccination and SARS-CoV-2 variants. Across the study: Intramuscularly, Ad26.COV2.S was given either once or twice, 56 days apart.

The treatment: around 19 received Ad26.COV2.S at low or high dose, single or two shots; 5 received placebo; per-sample allocation not given. Specimen acquisition occurred on day 63 following the initial vaccine or placebo injection. Points on this clone: Antigen unknown.

Trimming left V 6 bases short and J 3 bases short, with 9 bases between. CDR1 is SNHLY and CDR2 is FYNNEI in the germline V gene. CDR3 length equals 14 residues. General study findings and limits: Breadth of non-spike TCRs did not differ between vaccinees and placebo recipients.

Assay: immunoSEQ multiplex PCR; the TCRdb copy retains only in-frame clones and omits some. The data show roughly 250,000 clones, with around 85% seen just once and 2.9% held by the top ten. The clonotype originates from a person aged 18-65 years who received the Ad26.COV2.S COVID-19 vaccine or a placebo. Sequencing used peripheral blood, obtained in a trial of Ad26.COV2.S vaccine versus placebo. V gene TRBV2 combines with J gene TRBJ1-6, with unresolved D. CDR3 coding DNA: TGTGCCAGCAGGGAAATAATCTATAATTCACCCCTCCACTTT. Translating it yields CASREIIYNSPLHF. The entire variable domain, with the rest obtained from reference TRBV2 and TRBJ1-6, is as follows: EPEVTQTPSHQVTQMGQEVILRCVPISNHLYFYWYRQILGQKVEFLVSFYNNEISEKSEIFDDQFSVERPDGSNFTLKIRSTKLEDSAMYFCASREIIYNSPLHFGNGTRLTVT.